This paragraph covers one TCR beta chain sequence. This sample stems from a study of blood T cell repertoires in COVID-19. Assay used: immunoSEQ multiplex PCR; TCRdb lists only in-frame clones, some missing. The sample gives 150,000 to 200,000 clones, 89% of which show up once; about 2.1% is in the top ten. This CDR3 has 15 residues. Germline V CDR1 and CDR2: SEHNR, FQNEAQ (reference sequence). V shed 1 base and J 4 bases; nucleotides not matched to a gene: 4. The sample comprised PBMCs or T cells enriched from blood (not recorded which). V is TRBV7-9 and J is TRBJ2-7; TRBD2 agrees at 10 bases. The clonotype originates from a woman between 40 and 55 years old with acute COVID-19. CDR3 bases: TGTGCCAGCAGCTTAGGGACTAGCGGTAGATACGAGCAGTACTTC. Protein product: CASSLGTSGRYEQYF.